This T cell receptor beta chain was identified in a study of Graves' ophthalmopathy and Graves' hyperthyroidism. From RNA, the CDR3 regions of TCR beta chains were amplified and sequenced. Investigators did first-round RT-PCR with HTBI primers, then second-round multiplex PCR. Each CDR3 protein gets one entry after TCRdb re-called the multiplex PCR reads with MiXCR. Of almost 40,000 distinct CDR3 sequences in the sample, about half were seen once. V was pared by 6 bases and J by 1 base, with 10 bases between. The germline gives CDR1 SGHDT, CDR2 YYEEEE. The CDR3 consists of 13 residues. A word on this clonotype: Its antigen is still unknown.

Study findings and constraints: Among expanded thyroid clonotypes above 0.001 frequency, most also occurred in blood.

The sequence was collected from an adult woman with stable Graves' hyperthyroidism. The rearrangement uses TRBV5-6 and TRBJ1-1; a weak D match, TRBD1 (5 bases). Material for sequencing was peripheral blood. Here the CDR3 DNA reads TGTGCCAGCAAGCTGACAGAGAACACTGAAGCTTTCTTT. Translating gives CASKLTENTEAFF.